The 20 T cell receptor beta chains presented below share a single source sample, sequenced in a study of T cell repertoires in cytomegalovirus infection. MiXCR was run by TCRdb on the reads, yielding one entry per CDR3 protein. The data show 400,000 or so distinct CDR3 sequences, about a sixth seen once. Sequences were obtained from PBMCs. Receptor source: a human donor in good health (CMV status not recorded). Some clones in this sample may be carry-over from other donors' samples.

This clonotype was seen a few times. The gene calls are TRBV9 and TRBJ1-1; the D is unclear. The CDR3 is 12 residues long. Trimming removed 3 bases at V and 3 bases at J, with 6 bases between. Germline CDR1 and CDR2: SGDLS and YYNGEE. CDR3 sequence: CASSATDTEAFF. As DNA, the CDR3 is TGTGCCAGCAGCGCCACAGACACTGAAGCTTTCTTT.

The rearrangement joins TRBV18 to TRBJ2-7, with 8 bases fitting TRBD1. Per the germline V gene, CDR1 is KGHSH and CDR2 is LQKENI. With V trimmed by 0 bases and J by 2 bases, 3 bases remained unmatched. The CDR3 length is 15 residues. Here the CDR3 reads CASSPPTGAPYEQYF. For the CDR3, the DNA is TGTGCCAGCTCACCACCGACAGGGGCGCCCTACGAGCAGTACTTC.

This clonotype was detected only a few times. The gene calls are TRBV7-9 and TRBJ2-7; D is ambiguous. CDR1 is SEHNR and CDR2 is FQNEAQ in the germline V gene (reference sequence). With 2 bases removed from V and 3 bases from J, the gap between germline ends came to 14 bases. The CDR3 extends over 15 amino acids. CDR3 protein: CASSLSASHFYEQYF. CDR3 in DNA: TGTGCCAGCAGCTTATCAGCCAGCCACTTCTACGAGCAGTACTTC.

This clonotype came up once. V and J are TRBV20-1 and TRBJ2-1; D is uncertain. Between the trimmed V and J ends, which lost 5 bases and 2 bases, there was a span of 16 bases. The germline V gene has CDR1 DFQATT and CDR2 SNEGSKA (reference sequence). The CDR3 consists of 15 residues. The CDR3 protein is CSAGPSLNPYNEQFF. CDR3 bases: TGCAGTGCTGGTCCGAGCCTAAACCCCTACAATGAGCAGTTCTTC.

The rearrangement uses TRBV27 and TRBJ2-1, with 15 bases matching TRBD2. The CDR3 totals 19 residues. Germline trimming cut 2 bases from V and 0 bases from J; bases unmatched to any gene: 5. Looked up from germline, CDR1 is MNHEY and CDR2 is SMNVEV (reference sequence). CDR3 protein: CASSLGTSGRSSSYNEQFF. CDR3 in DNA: TGTGCCAGCAGTTTAGGGACTAGCGGGAGGTCGAGCTCCTACAATGAGCAGTTCTTC.

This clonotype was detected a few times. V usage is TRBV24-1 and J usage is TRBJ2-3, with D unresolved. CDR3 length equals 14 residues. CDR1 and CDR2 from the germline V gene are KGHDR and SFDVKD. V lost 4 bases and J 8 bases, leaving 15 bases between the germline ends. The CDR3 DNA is TGTGCCACCAGTGACCAGTCGGCCTTGGGTACGCAGTATTTT. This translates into CATSDQSALGTQYF.

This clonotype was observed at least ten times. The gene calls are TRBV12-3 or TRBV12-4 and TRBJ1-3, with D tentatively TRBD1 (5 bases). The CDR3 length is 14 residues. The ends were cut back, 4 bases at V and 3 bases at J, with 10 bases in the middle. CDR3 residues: CASSWEGVGNTIYF. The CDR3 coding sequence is TGTGCCAGCAGTTGGGAAGGGGTTGGAAACACCATATATTTT.

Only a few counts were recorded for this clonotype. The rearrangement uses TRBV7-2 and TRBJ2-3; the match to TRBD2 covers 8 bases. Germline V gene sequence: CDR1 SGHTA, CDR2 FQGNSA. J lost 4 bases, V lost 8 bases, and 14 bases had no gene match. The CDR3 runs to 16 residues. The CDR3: CASFHGGGGASDTQYF. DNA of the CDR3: TGTGCCAGCTTCCACGGGGGGGGAGGCGCGTCAGATACGCAGTATTTT.

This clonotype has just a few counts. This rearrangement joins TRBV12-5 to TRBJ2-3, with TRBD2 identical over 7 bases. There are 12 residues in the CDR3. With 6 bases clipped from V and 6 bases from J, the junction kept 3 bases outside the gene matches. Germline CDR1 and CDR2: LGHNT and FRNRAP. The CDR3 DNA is TGTGCTAGTGGCGGGCGGGAGGATACGCAGTATTTT. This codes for CASGGREDTQYF.

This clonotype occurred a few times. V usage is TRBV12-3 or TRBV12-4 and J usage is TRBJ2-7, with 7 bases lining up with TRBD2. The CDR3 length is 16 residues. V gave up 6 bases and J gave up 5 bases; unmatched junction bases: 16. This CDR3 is CASSRIRGDLSNEQYF. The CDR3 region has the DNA TGTGCCAGCAGCCGAATACGGGGGGATCTTAGTAACGAGCAGTACTTC.

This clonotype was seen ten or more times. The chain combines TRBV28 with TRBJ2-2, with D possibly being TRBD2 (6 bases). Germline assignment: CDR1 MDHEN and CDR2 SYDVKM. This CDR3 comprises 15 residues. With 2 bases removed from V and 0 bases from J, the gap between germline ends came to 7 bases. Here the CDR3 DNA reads TGTGCCAGCAGTTTACCTAGCGCGAACACCGGGGAGCTGTTTTTT. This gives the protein CASSLPSANTGELFF. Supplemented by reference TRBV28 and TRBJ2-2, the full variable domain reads DVKVTQSSRYLVKRTGEKVFLECVQDMDHENMFWYRQDPGLGLRLIYFSYDVKMKEKGDIPEGYSVSREKKERFSLILESASTNQTSMYLCASSLPSANTGELFFGEGSRLTVL.

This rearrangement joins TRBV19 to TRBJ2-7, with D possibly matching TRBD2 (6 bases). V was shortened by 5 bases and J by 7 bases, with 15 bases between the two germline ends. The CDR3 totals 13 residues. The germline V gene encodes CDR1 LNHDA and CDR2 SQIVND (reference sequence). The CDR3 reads CASSATRRDEQYF. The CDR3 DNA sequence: TGTGCCAGTAGTGCGACACGGAGGGATGAGCAGTACTTC. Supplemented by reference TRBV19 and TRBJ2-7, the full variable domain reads DGGITQSPKYLFRKEGQNVTLSCEQNLNHDAMYWYRQDPGQGLRLIYYSQIVNDFQKGDIAEGYSVSREKKESFPLTVTSAQKNPTAFYLCASSATRRDEQYFGPGTRLTVT.

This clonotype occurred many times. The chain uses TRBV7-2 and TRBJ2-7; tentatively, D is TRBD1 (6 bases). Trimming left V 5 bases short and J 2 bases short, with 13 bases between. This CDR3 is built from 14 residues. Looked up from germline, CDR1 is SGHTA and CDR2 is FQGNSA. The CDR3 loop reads CASSPAAGAYEQYF. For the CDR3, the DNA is TGTGCCAGCAGCCCTGCAGCAGGGGCCTACGAGCAGTACTTC.

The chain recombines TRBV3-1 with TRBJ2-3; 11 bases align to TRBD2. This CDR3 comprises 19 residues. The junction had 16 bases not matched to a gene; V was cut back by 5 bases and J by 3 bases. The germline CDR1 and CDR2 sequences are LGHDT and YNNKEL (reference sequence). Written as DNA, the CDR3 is TGTGCCAGCAGCAAAAGTGTGTTAGCGGGAGGGCCAGTGACAGATACGCAGTATTTT. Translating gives CASSKSVLAGGPVTDTQYF.

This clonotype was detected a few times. The CDR3 protein is CASSQRATNTEAFF. The CDR3 DNA reads TGCGCCAGCAGCCAACGGGCAACGAACACTGAAGCTTTCTTT. The gene calls are TRBV4-1 and TRBJ1-1; D not certain. V lost 2 bases and J 1 base, leaving 8 bases between the germline ends. CDR1 and CDR2 from the germline V gene are MGHRA and YSYEKL. CDR3 length: 14 residues.

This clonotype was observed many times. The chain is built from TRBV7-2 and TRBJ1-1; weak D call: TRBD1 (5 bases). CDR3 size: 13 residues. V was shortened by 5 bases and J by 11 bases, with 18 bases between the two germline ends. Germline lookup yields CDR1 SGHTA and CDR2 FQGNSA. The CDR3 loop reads CASSPHAGDLAFF. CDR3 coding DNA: TGTGCCAGCAGCCCTCACGCGGGGGATTTGGCTTTCTTT.

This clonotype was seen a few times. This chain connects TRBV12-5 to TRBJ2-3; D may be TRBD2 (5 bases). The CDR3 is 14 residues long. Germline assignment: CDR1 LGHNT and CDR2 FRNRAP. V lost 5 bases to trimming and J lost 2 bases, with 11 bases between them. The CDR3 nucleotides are TGTGCTAGTGGTCCCGGACTTCACACAGATACGCAGTATTTT. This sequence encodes CASGPGLHTDTQYF.

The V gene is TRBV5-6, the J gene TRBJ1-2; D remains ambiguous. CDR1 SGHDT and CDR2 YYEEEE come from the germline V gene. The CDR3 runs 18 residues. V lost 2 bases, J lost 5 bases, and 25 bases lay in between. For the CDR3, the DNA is TGTGCCAGCAGCTTTTGGTTCGGGCCACCAAAAACCGGGTATGGCTACACCTTC. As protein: CASSFWFGPPKTGYGYTF.

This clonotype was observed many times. This CDR3 is CASSASSFSAEAFF. CDR3 nucleotide sequence: TGTGCCAGCAGCGCTTCCTCATTCTCCGCTGAAGCTTTCTTT. The chain combines TRBV7-2 with TRBJ1-1; D gene unclear. In germline, CDR1 is SGHTA, CDR2 FQGNSA. The CDR3 loop spans 14 amino acids. Deletions cut 5 bases from V and 6 bases from J, with 16 bases between.

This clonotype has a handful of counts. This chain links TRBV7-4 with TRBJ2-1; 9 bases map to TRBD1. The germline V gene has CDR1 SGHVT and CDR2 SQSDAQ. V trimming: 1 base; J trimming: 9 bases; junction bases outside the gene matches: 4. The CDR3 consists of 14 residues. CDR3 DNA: TGTGCCAGCAGCTTAGACAGGGGGCTTGGTGAGCAGTTCTTC. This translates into CASSLDRGLGEQFF.